This TCR beta chain was captured by sequencing in a study of T cells in Graves' hyperthyroidism and ophthalmopathy (dated 2019 in TCRdb). Study-wide context: Peripheral blood was sampled at the time of initial diagnosis, prior to any treatment. To identify distinguishing TCR V-J signatures, a discovery cohort of around 98 patients was used, comprising 43 with Graves' ophthalmopathy and around 57 with stable Graves' hyperthyroidism. The paper reports TCR Vbeta CDR3 sequencing of fewer than 150 peripheral blood samples: fewer than 50 ophthalmopathy, about 75 hyperthyroidism and around 17 progressor patients. The 95 to 100 discovery patients were randomly split 7:3 into training and test sets. Prospective prediction of ophthalmopathy was tested in an independent validation cohort consisting of 18 to 20 hyperthyroidism patients and approximately 16 patients who later progressed to ophthalmopathy. The study also compared thyroid tissue and blood T-cell repertoires from five or six Graves' hyperthyroidism patients. Following sampling, methimazole starting at 30 mg daily was given to hyperthyroidism patients, and high-dose intravenous methylprednisolone was given to ophthalmopathy patients.

What the work shows at the level of the full study, not this receptor alone: No statistical method was used to set the sample size in advance, and investigators knew the group allocation. In validation, progression to ophthalmopathy was predicted by the model with 70.59% sensitivity and roughly 72% specificity, a median of roughly 6.4 months before onset. Most expanded thyroid clonotypes (frequency above 0.001) were also detected in blood, a finding suggesting that blood repertoires may reflect thyroid immune responses. A model built on a 13 V-J signature distinguished ophthalmopathy from stable hyperthyroidism, reaching roughly 88% sensitivity and approximately 81% specificity in cross-validation and 80%/75% in testing.

Hyperthyroidism patients were aged 18 to 65 years and newly diagnosed, with disease duration of less than 2 months. Any patient with an uncontrolled infection, another autoimmune disease, pregnancy or lactation was excluded. Clinical symptoms, serum thyroxine and TRAb, thyroid ultrasound, and orbital computed tomography formed the basis for the diagnoses. Blood from progressor patients was drawn when they were first diagnosed with hyperthyroidism, before any ophthalmopathy symptoms appeared. PBMCs were separated from roughly 10 ml of fresh peripheral blood using Ficoll-Paque density gradient centrifugation. Progressor patients were defined as those initially diagnosed with Graves' hyperthyroidism in whom ophthalmopathy developed during follow-up. Trizol reagent was used to extract total RNA, and RNA quality was then checked on an Agilent 2100 Bioanalyzer. To note about this clonotype: The clone's antigen remains unknown. Per-nucleotide qualities are absent, and no much larger clonotype sits a single base away.

TCR beta CDR3 regions were amplified from RNA transcripts. A first-round RT-PCR of the TCR CDR3 used the HTBI primer set with the Qiagen OneStep RT-PCR kit. A second multiplex PCR round built the libraries, followed by size selection and purification. Sequencing of the libraries was done on an Illumina HiSeq2000 using paired-end 100 bp reads. The published analysis was carried out like this. SOAPnuke was used to process the raw data, throwing out any read that contained adapters or uncalled bases, had a mean Phred below 15, or lacked an exact constant-primer or identifier match. COPE v1.2.5 was used to merge the high-quality paired reads, and each unique nucleotide sequence was defined as a clonotype. MiTCR v1.1 was used to align the clonotypes against IMGT TRBV, TRBD and TRBJ reference segments. Only V-J combinations with frequency above 0.0001, covering approximately 99% of repertoires, were analysed. A TCS score was defined as the ratio between F50 (clonal expansion) and ExV (chaos), using BLOSUM62-based TCRdist between CDR3 peptides within each V-J. Welch's t-statistics and random forest reduced fewer than 550 V-J features to about 12, which were used in a naive Bayes classifier (R e1071). In TCRdb, the public reads were trimmed at Q25 with fastp and aligned with MiXCR, with productive beta chains retained. All rows with the same CDR3 protein become a single entry with the most common DNA and genes. TCRdb's processing, not the study's, gives the V and J calls here. The sample has around 700,000 distinct CDR3 sequences on record, roughly 20% of them singletons. The ten largest clones capture approximately 15% of the sample.

The sequence was obtained from a woman between 50 and 59 years old with Graves' hyperthyroidism that later progressed to Graves' ophthalmopathy. Sample: blood.

At the DNA level, the sequence is TGTGCCAGCAGCCACCGGACGACGAACTCCTACGAGCAGTACTTC. It translates as CASSHRTTNSYEQYF. The V and J segments used are TRBV14 and TRBJ2-7; the D gene is not confidently resolved. The CDR3 contains 15 residues, cysteine and phenylalanine counted. Only the CDR3 region is kept as DNA, spanning 45 bases read in frame from base 1. Trimming costs V 3 bases and J 0 bases, and their ends lie 12 bases apart. Taken from the germline V gene, the CDR1 and CDR2 loops are SGHDN and FVKESK.